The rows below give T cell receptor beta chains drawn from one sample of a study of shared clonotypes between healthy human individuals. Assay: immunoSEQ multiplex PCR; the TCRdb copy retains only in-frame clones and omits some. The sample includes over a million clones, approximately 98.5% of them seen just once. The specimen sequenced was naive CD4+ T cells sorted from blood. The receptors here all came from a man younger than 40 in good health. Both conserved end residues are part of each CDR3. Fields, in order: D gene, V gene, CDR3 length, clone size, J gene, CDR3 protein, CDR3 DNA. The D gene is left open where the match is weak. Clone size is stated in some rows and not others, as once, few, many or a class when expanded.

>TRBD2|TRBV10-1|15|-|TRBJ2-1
CASSPSGSSYNEQFF
TGCGCCAGCAGTCCTAGCGGGAGCTCCTACAATGAGCAGTTCTTC
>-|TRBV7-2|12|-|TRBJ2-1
CASSLNFYEQFF
TGTGCCAGCAGCTTAAATTTCTATGAGCAGTTCTTC
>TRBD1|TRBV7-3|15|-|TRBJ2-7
CASSERRDRVHEQYF
TGTGCCAGCAGCGAACGCCGGGACAGGGTCCACGAGCAGTACTTC
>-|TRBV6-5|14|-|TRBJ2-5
CASSWAGIQETQYF
TGTGCCAGCAGTTGGGCAGGGATCCAAGAGACCCAGTACTTC
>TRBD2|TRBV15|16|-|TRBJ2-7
CATSREVAGPIHEQYF
TGTGCCACCAGCAGAGAGGTAGCGGGACCCATCCACGAGCAGTACTTC
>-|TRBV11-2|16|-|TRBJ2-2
CASSLGTALVTGELFF
TGTGCCAGCAGCTTAGGGACAGCGCTGGTGACCGGGGAGCTGTTTTTT
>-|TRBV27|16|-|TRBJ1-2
CASSLNFGRITYGYTF
TGTGCCAGCAGTTTAAATTTCGGCAGGATCACCTATGGCTACACCTTC
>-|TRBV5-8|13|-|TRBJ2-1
CASSWTRRDEQFF
TGTGCCAGCAGCTGGACTCGGCGGGATGAGCAGTTCTTC
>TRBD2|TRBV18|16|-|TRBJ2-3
CASSPTSGRGTDTQYF
TGTGCCAGCTCACCGACTAGCGGGAGGGGCACAGATACGCAGTATTTT
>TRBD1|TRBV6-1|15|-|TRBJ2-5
CASSEVFGTGGTQYF
TGTGCCAGCAGTGAAGTTTTTGGGACAGGGGGGACCCAGTACTTC
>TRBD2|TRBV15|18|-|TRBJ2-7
CATSSLPTYGRTSYEQYF
TGTGCCACCAGCAGCCTTCCCACCTACGGGAGGACCTCCTACGAGCAGTACTTC
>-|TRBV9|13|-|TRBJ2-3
CAGSRRGTDTQYF
TGTGCCGGATCTCGGAGGGGGACAGATACGCAGTATTTT
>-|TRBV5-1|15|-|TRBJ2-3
CASSPRPTSTDTQYF
TGCGCCAGCAGCCCCCGCCCTACTAGCACAGATACGCAGTATTTT
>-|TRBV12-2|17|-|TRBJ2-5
CASRLHYDRGLGETQYF
TGTGCAAGTCGACTCCATTACGACAGGGGGCTGGGAGAGACCCAGTACTTC
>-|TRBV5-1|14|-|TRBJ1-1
CASSWDTVNTEAFF
TGCGCCAGCAGCTGGGACACAGTGAACACTGAAGCTTTCTTT
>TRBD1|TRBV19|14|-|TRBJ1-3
CASRDRGERNTIYF
TGTGCCAGCCGGGACAGGGGCGAAAGAAACACCATATATTTT
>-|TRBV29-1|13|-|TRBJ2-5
CSVSLKYQETQYF
TGCAGCGTGTCCTTGAAGTACCAAGAGACCCAGTACTTC
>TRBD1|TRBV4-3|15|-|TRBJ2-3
CASSQGDREPDTQYF
TGCGCCAGCAGCCAAGGCGACAGGGAACCAGATACGCAGTATTTT
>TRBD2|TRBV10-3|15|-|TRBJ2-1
CAIGELAGGPNEQFF
TGTGCCATCGGGGAACTAGCGGGAGGGCCGAATGAGCAGTTCTTC
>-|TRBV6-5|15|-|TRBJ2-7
CASSYRGAYSYEQYF
TGTGCCAGCAGTTACCGGGGGGCCTACTCCTACGAGCAGTACTTC
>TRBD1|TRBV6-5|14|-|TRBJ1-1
CASSLDRGFSIAFF
TGTGCCAGCAGTTTGGACAGGGGGTTTTCTATAGCTTTCTTT
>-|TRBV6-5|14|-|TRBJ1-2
CASSAPGGSYGYTF
TGTGCCAGCAGTGCCCCGGGTGGAAGCTATGGCTACACCTTC
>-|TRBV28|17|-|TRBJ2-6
CASSFSGVLSGANVLTF
TGTGCCAGCAGTTTTAGCGGTGTCCTCTCTGGGGCCAACGTCCTGACTTTC
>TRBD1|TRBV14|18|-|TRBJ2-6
CASSQYGQGRSGANVLTF
TGTGCCAGCAGCCAATATGGACAGGGCCGATCTGGGGCCAACGTCCTGACTTTC
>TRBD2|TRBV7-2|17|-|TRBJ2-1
CASSSRLAGDSYNEQFF
TGTGCCAGCAGCTCCCGACTAGCGGGGGACTCCTACAATGAGCAGTTCTTC
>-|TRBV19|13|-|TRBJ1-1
CASSIGINTEAFF
TGTGCCAGTAGTATCGGAATAAACACTGAAGCTTTCTTT
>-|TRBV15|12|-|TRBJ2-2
CATSGRAGELFF
TGTGCCACCAGCGGCAGGGCCGGGGAGCTGTTTTTT
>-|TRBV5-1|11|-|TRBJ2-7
CASSIAYEQYF
TGCGCCAGCAGCATAGCCTACGAGCAGTACTTC
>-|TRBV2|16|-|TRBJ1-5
CASSTGDGKGNQPQHF
TGTGCCAGCAGTACGGGGGACGGGAAGGGCAATCAGCCCCAGCATTTT
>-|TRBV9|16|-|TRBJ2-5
CASSVLAGPLQETQYF
TGTGCCAGCAGCGTATTGGCGGGACCCCTCCAAGAGACCCAGTACTTC
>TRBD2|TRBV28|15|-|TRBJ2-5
CASRPMGRDKETQYF
TGTGCCAGCAGACCCATGGGGAGGGATAAAGAGACCCAGTACTTC
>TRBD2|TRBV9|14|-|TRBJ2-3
CASNLAGLSDTQYF
TGTGCCAGCAACCTAGCGGGGTTATCCGATACGCAGTATTTT
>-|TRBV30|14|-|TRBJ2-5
CAWSTALEVETQYF
TGTGCCTGGAGTACCGCTTTAGAGGTAGAGACCCAGTACTTC
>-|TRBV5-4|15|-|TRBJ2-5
CASSLAEGASETQYF
TGTGCCAGCAGCTTGGCCGAGGGCGCCTCAGAGACCCAGTACTTC
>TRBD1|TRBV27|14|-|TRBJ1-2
CASSSGQGGDGYTF
TGTGCCAGCAGCTCAGGACAGGGAGGGGATGGCTACACCTTC
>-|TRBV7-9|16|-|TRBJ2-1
CASSLGRDGHYNEQFF
TGTGCCAGCAGCTTAGGGAGGGACGGACACTACAATGAGCAGTTCTTC
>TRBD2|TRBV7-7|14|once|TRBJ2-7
CASSVGLAVGEQYF
TGTGCCAGCAGCGTGGGACTAGCGGTTGGCGAGCAGTACTTC
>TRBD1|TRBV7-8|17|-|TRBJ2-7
CASSKRTRQGQTYEQYF
TGTGCCAGCAGCAAACGAACCAGACAGGGCCAGACCTACGAGCAGTACTTC